Each of the 20 T cell receptor beta chains below was sequenced from the same sample in a study of monozygotic twins with inflammatory bowel disease. TCRdb reanalyzed the 5' RACE reads, giving one entry per CDR3 protein sequence and no DNA. Recorded for this sample: around 220,000 distinct CDR3 sequences. The sample comprised blood. Receptors were obtained from a human donor with ulcerative colitis or Crohn's disease, or a healthy co-twin of an affected twin (not recorded which).

The chain uses TRBV30 and TRBJ2-5; TCRdb calls TRBD2, which cannot be checked without DNA. CDR1 and CDR2 (germline): GTSNPN, SVGIG (reference sequence). This CDR3 region has 14 residues. CDR3 protein: CAWSVGGVQETQYF.

The chain employs TRBV5-1 and TRBJ2-5; checking the TCRdb D call of TRBD1 is not possible without DNA. The CDR3 is 16 residues long. Germline V gene lookup returns CDR1 SGHRS and CDR2 YFSETQ. The chain's CDR3 is CASSLPSGGPGETQYF.

The V gene is TRBV19, the J gene TRBJ2-7. Germline V gene sequence: CDR1 LNHDA, CDR2 SQIVND (reference sequence). The CDR3 length is 15 residues. The CDR3 here is CASGHTGGGSYEQYF.

The CDR3 here is CASSVLSSYNSPLHF. The chain combines TRBV12-3 or TRBV12-4 with TRBJ1-6. The CDR3 length is 15 residues.

The CDR3 loop is CASSPTYSGANVLTF. This sequence joins TRBV7-6 and TRBJ2-6. CDR1 SGHVS and CDR2 FNYEAQ come from the germline V gene. The CDR3 runs 15 residues.

The chain combines TRBV4-1 with TRBJ2-1; TCRdb indicates TRBD2, and absent DNA this call remains unverified. This CDR3 comprises 17 residues. The germline CDR1 and CDR2 sequences are MGHRA and YSYEKL. CDR3: CASSRPTGLAGYNEQFF.

This chain connects TRBV20-1 to TRBJ1-2; the TRBD1 assignment by TCRdb is unverifiable without DNA. This CDR3 has 13 residues. In germline, CDR1 is DFQATT, CDR2 SNEGSKA (reference sequence). This CDR3 reads CSASWGGSYGYTF.

The chain employs TRBV3-1 and TRBJ1-1. The V gene's germline CDR1 is LGHDT and CDR2 YNNKEL (reference sequence). This CDR3 is 13 amino acids long. The chain's CDR3 is CASSPGGPAEAFF.

The V gene is TRBV20-1, the J gene TRBJ1-3. Germline V gene lookup returns CDR1 DFQATT and CDR2 SNEGSKA (reference sequence). This CDR3 is built from 14 residues. The CDR3 spells CSASPGSSGNTIYF.

The chain uses TRBV5-6 and TRBJ2-2; TCRdb selects TRBD1, and the lack of DNA leaves this call unchecked. This CDR3 region has 16 residues. Germline CDR1 and CDR2: SGHDT and YYEEEE. The CDR3 loop reads CASSPGTGANTGELFF.

The chain combines TRBV20-1 with TRBJ1-1; with no DNA, the TCRdb D assignment of TRBD1 cannot be verified. This CDR3 contains 14 residues. Germline V gene data show CDR1 as DFQATT and CDR2 as SNEGSKA (reference sequence). This CDR3 reads CSAREPGGRPQAFF.

The chain links TRBV20-1 to TRBJ1-3. Germline CDR1 reads DFQATT; CDR2 reads SNEGSKA (reference sequence). The CDR3 contains 15 residues. The CDR3 reads CSARDDTPAGNTIYF.

This sequence joins TRBV20-1 and TRBJ1-1; as DNA is missing, the TRBD1 call by TCRdb cannot be tested. Germline CDR1 is DFQATT and CDR2 is SNEGSKA (reference sequence). The CDR3 consists of 13 residues. The CDR3 loop reads CSATPGSNTEAFF.

The rearrangement links TRBV5-1 to TRBJ2-3; the D call of TRBD2 rests on TCRdb alone, since no DNA is present to check it. The CDR3 has 15 amino acids. Germline CDR1 is SGHRS and CDR2 is YFSETQ. This CDR3 reads CASSYYSGSTDTQYF.

The chain is built from TRBV19 and TRBJ2-1. Germline V gives CDR1 LNHDA, CDR2 SQIVND (reference sequence). The CDR3 runs 15 residues. The CDR3 protein is CASSIFSSQYNEQFF.

The chain combines TRBV11-2 with TRBJ2-2; the D call from TCRdb, TRBD2, cannot be confirmed without DNA. The CDR3 has 19 amino acids. Germline CDR1 reads SGHAT; CDR2 reads FQNNGV. The chain's CDR3 is CASSSGPVLAGGNTGELFF.

This chain uses TRBV29-1 with TRBJ2-3; TCRdb reports TRBD2, a call that lacks DNA to check it against. CDR3 length: 13 residues. Germline V gives CDR1 SQVTM, CDR2 ANQGSEA. The CDR3 loop is CSVERGSTDTQYF.

The chain has TRBV2 and TRBJ1-1; absent DNA, TCRdb's TRBD1 call cannot be checked. CDR1 and CDR2 (germline): SNHLY, FYNNEI. The CDR3 covers 15 residues. The CDR3 here is CASGKTGAMNTEAFF.

CDR3 amino acids: CATAGGLGGELFF. The chain uses TRBV19 and TRBJ2-2; TCRdb returns TRBD2, unconfirmable since there is no DNA. Germline CDR1 is LNHDA and CDR2 is SQIVND (reference sequence). This CDR3 has 13 residues.

CDR3 amino acids: CASSYLRGADEQYF. The rearrangement links TRBV6-5 to TRBJ2-7; TCRdb calls TRBD2, which cannot be checked without DNA. The CDR3 is 14 amino acids. CDR1 is MNHEY and CDR2 is SVGAGI in the germline V gene.